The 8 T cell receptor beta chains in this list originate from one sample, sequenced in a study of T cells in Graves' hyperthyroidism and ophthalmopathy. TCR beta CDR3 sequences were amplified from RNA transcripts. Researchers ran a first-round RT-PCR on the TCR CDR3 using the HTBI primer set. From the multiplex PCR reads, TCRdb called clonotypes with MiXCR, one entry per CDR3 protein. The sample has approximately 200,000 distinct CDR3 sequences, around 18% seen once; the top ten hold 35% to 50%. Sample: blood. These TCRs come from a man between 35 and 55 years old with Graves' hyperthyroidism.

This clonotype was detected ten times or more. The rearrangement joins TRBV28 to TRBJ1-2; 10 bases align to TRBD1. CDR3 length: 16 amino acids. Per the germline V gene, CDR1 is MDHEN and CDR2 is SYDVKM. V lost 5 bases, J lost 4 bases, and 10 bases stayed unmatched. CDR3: CASSLTRDRGLYGYTF. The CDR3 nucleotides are TGTGCCAGCAGTCTCACCCGGGACAGGGGTCTCTATGGCTACACCTTC.

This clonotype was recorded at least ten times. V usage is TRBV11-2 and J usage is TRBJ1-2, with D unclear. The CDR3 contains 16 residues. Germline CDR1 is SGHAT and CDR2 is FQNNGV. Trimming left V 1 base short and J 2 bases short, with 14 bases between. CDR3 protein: CASSLVNPAGNYGYTF. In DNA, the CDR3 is TGTGCCAGCAGCTTAGTAAACCCCGCGGGAAACTATGGCTACACCTTC.

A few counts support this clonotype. The CDR3 loop reads CAIRASSEQYF. In nucleotides, the CDR3 is TGTGCCATCAGGGCCAGTTCCGAGCAGTACTTC. This sequence joins TRBV10-3 and TRBJ2-7, with no clear D. CDR1 is ENHRY, CDR2 SYGVKD, per germline. The CDR3 has 11 residues. The V end lost 6 bases, the J end lost 6 bases, and 9 bases lay between the germline ends.

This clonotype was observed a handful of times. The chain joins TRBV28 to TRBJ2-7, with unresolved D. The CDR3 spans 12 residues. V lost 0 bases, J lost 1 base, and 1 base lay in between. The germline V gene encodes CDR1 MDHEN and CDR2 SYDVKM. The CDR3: CASSLWSYEQYF. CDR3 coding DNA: TGTGCCAGCAGTTTATGGTCCTACGAGCAGTACTTC.

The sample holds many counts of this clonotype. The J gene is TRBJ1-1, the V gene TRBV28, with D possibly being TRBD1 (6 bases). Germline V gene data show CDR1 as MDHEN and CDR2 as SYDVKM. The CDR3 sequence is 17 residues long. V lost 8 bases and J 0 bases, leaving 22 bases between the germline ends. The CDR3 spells CASRSFNLDRMNTEAFF. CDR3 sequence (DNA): TGTGCCAGCCGATCCTTCAATCTCGACAGGATGAACACTGAAGCTTTCTTT.

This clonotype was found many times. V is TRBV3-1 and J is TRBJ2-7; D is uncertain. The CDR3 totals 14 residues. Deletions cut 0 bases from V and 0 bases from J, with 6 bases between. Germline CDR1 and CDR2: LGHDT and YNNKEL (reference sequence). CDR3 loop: CASSQDTSSYEQYF. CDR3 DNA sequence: TGTGCCAGCAGCCAAGACACTTCCTCCTACGAGCAGTACTTC.

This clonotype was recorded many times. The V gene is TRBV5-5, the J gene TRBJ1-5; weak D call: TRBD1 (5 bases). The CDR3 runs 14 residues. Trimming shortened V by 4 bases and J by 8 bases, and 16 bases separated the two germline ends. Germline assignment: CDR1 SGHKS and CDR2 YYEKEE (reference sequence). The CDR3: CASSRVGEREPQHF. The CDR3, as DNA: TGTGCCAGCAGCCGGGTAGGGGAGAGGGAGCCCCAGCATTTT.

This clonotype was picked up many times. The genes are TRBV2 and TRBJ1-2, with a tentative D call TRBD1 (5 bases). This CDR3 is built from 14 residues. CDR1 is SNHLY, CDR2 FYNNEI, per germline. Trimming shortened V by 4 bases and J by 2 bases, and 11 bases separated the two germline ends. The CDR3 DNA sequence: TGTGCCAGCAGTGTAGGACATATAAACTATGGCTACACCTTC. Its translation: CASSVGHINYGYTF.